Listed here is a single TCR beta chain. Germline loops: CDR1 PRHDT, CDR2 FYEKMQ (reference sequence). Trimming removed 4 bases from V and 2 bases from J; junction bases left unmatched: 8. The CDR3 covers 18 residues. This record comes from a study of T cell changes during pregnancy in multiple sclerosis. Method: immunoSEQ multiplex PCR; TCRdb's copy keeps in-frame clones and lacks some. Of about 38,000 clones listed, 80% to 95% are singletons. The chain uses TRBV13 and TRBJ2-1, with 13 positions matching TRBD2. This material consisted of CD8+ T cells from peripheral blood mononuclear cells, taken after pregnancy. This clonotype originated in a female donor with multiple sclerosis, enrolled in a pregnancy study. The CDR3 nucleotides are TGTGCCAGCAGCTCCCGACTAGCGGGAGGCCGGGCCTACAATGAGCAGTTCTTC. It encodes CASSSRLAGGRAYNEQFF.